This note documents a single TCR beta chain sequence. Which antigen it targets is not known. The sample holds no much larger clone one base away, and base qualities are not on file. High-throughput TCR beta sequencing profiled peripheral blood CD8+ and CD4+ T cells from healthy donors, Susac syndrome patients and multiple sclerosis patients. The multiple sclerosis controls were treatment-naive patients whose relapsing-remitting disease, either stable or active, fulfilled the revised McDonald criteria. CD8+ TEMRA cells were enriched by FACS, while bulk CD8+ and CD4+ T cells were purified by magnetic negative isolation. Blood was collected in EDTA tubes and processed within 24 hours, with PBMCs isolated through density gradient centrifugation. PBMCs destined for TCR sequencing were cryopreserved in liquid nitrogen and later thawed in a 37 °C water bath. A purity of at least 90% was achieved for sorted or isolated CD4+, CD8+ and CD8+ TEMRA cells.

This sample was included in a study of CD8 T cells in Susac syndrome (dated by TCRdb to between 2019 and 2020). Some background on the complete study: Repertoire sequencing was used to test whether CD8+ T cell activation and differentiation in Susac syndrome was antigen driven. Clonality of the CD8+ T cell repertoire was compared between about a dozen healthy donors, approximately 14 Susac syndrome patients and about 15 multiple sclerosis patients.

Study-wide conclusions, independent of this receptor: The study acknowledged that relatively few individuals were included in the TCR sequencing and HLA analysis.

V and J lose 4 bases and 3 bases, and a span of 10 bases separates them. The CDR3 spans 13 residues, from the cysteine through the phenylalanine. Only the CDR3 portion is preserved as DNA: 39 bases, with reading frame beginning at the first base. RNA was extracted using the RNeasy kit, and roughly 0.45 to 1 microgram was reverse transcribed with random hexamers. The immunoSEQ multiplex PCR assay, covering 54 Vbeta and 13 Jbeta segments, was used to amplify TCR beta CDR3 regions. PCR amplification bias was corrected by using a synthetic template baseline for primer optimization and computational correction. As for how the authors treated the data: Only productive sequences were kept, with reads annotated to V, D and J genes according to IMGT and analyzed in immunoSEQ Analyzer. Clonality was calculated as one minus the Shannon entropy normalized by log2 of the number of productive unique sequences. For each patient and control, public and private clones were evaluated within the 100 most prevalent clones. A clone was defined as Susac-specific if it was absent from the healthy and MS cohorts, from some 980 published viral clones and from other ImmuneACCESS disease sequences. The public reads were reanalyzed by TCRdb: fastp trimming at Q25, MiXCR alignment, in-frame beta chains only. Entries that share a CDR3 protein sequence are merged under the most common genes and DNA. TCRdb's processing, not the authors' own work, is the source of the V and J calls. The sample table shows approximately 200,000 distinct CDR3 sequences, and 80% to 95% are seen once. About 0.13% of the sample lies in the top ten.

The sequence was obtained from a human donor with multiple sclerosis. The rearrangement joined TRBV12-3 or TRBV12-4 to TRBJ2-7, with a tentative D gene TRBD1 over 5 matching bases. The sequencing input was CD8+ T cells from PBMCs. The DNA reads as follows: TGTGCCAGCAGTTGGGGCAGAGTCTACGAGCAGTACTTC. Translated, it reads CASSWGRVYEQYF.